The source of this T cell receptor beta chain is a study of beta chain features in type 1 diabetes (dated by TCRdb to 2017 to 2018). With respect to the entire study: Patients and healthy donors did not differ in mean age, gender distribution, total cell number or subset yield. A total of just under 110,000,000 sorted cells were examined across all samples, and RNA yield correlated strongly with the number of cells per subset. In the study, recently diagnosed type 1 diabetes patients and matched healthy donors were compared on the TCRB repertoires of their sorted circulating CD4+ T cell subsets. Naive and central memory subsets were obtained from all 30 or so donors, but regulatory and stem cell-like memory subsets were isolated from only 8 patients and roughly eight healthy donors. The study at large found these results: Sequencing cDNA rather than genomic DNA could over-represent highly expressing activated cells, although activation and CD3 levels did not differ between groups. PCR may preferentially amplify shorter templates, but because patient and control samples were amplified and corrected together, any resulting skew would affect both groups equally. Fewer insertions and more nucleotide deletions at VDJ recombination sites were observed in patients with type 1 diabetes, implying thymic rearrangement abnormalities. Because the HLA sub-analyses included only small numbers of individuals, any influence of HLA type on TCRB rearrangement was left unresolved. Naive, central memory and regulatory TCRB repertoires appeared more similar among patients than among healthy donors. A moderate but significant shortening of TCRB CDR3 length was observed in type 1 diabetes patients in all four CD4+ subsets.

The High Capacity cDNA Reverse Transcription Kit was used to reverse transcribe all of the isolated RNA, meaning that expressed TCRB transcripts were what got sequenced. Deep immunoSEQ sequencing was performed on naive, central memory and regulatory T cell samples, with an average of roughly 4 million total reads per sample. Sorted cells were lysed in RLT buffer and RNA was extracted with DNase-treated RNeasy Micro or Mini kits, depending on cell number. To prevent cross-contamination, every cell subset was processed on its own, while patient and healthy donor samples were processed together. Using the immunoSEQ multiplex PCR, TCRB sequences were amplified from cDNA into 87-bp fragments spanning the CDR3 region. Sequencing of the amplicons was performed on the Illumina HiSeq platform. As for the authors' bioinformatics: PCR bias was corrected computationally using synthetic template baselines, and reads within Hamming distance 2 were collapsed, with unmergeable singletons discarded. Reads were aligned to IMGT to assign V, D and J genes, CDR3 length, and insertions or deletions at six rearrangement sites. Within each subset, clonotype counts were normalized to sorted cell number, and only after that were true diversity and Gini coefficients computed with the tcR R package. Repertoire sharing was quantified using the overlap coefficient calculated on TCRB nucleotide sequences. Entries here come from immuneACCESS through TCRdb and include only in-frame sequences with V and J called. Some clones fail to appear in such tables; in the studies checked, an unresolved V gene covers under half of the shortfall, and the cause of the remainder is unknown. V and J calls and clone size are those listed in that table; D and trimming were worked out from the DNA. The sample table contains some 250,000 clones; only one count was recorded for 25% to 30% of them. The leading ten clones occupy under 5% of the sample.

V is cut by 5 bases and J by 2 bases, and the space between the germline ends is 4 bases. The germline V gene encodes CDR1 SGHTA and CDR2 FQGNSA. The CDR3 sequence holds 11 residues, the cysteine and phenylalanine included. Only CDR3 DNA is held: 33 bases, read in frame from base 1. On this clone itself: Its binding antigen is unknown. A much larger clonotype is one base distant, so this may be a read error. The sample contains more than one DNA sequence encoding this CDR3.

Each donor gave one peripheral blood draw, around 0.12 L on average, collected into heparinised tubes. A BD FACSAria II and a panel including CD45RO, CCR7, CD25, CD127, CD95 and CD27 were used to sort naive, central memory, regulatory and stem cell-like memory CD4+ T cells. A purity above 95% was achieved for all sorted populations. PBMCs were isolated immediately by Lymphoprep density gradient centrifugation and stained directly without culture. So that batch effects would be minimized, each experiment stained and sorted samples in pairs, pairing one healthy donor with one patient. The receptor's source is a young man in good health. Material: central memory CD4+ T cells from blood. This sequence uses TRBV7-2 and TRBJ2-7, with no confidently assigned D gene. The nucleotide sequence is TGTGCCAGCAGCCTCACCTACGAGCAGTACTTC. It encodes CASSLTYEQYF.